The 8 T cell receptor beta chains reported below all come from one sample, sequenced in a study of identical twins (dated by TCRdb to about 2016). Library generation was performed with 5' RACE. Instrument used: Illumina HiSeq 2000. TCRdb applied fastp at Q25 and MiXCR to the public reads, then kept only in-frame beta chains. Each entry merges the rows of one CDR3 protein and shows their most common DNA and genes. Across this sample there are around 550,000 distinct CDR3 sequences, with roughly 15% seen only once. The ten largest clones add up to about 0.4% of the sample. The same specimen was also included in a second study, on yellow fever vaccine responses in identical twins.

Sample: CD4+ T cells sorted from blood. The source is a woman aged 18-30 years in good health.

This clonotype turned up a few times. The rearrangement uses TRBV20-1 and TRBJ2-7; 7 bases fit TRBD1. V trimming: 6 bases; J trimming: 2 bases; junction bases outside the gene matches: 13. Germline lookup yields CDR1 DFQATT and CDR2 SNEGSKA (reference sequence). The CDR3 has 15 amino acids. CDR3 bases: TGCAGTGCCAGAAGGGGGCCAGCGGAAACCTACGAGCAGTACTTC. Translated, it gives CSARRGPAETYEQYF.

The V gene is TRBV5-1, the J gene TRBJ2-5; D call uncertain. Germline V gene lookup returns CDR1 SGHRS and CDR2 YFSETQ. The CDR3 consists of 15 residues. V lost 2 bases to trimming and J lost 1 base, with 12 bases between them. CDR3 in amino acids: CASSFAATGQETQYF. The DNA for the CDR3 is TGCGCCAGCAGCTTTGCAGCTACGGGCCAAGAGACCCAGTACTTC.

This clonotype showed up just a few times. This chain links TRBV11-3 with TRBJ2-7; weak D call: TRBD2 (6 bases). Germline V gene lookup returns CDR1 SGHNT and CDR2 YENEEA. CDR3 length equals 14 residues. Trimming pared 1 base from V and 5 bases from J, leaving 12 bases between. CDR3 nucleotide sequence: TGTGCCAGCAGCTTAGTGCGGGGAAGCCACGAGCAGTACTTC. It specifies CASSLVRGSHEQYF.

The chain links TRBV11-2 to TRBJ2-5; TRBD2 matches 9 bases. The germline V gene encodes CDR1 SGHAT and CDR2 FQNNGV. The CDR3 is made up of 14 amino acids. Trimming cost V 4 bases and J 4 bases; bases outside gene matches: 4. The CDR3 is CASSSVAGVETQYF. The CDR3 DNA is TGTGCCAGCAGCTCAGTAGCGGGAGTAGAGACCCAGTACTTC. The full variable domain, completed using reference TRBV11-2 and TRBJ2-5, is EAGVAQSPRYKIIEKRQSVAFWCNPISGHATLYWYQQILGQGPKLLIQFQNNGVVDDSQLPKDRFSAERLKGVDSTLKIQPAKLEDSAVYLCASSSVAGVETQYFGPGTRLLVL.

This clonotype was seen a handful of times. J is TRBJ2-7 and V is TRBV24-1, with TRBD2 identical over 14 bases. The CDR3 spans 15 residues. The germline V gene has CDR1 KGHDR and CDR2 SFDVKD. Trimming cost V 3 bases and J 7 bases; bases outside gene matches: 4. The CDR3 loop reads CATSDKGLAGDEQYF. In DNA form, the CDR3 reads TGTGCCACCAGTGATAAGGGACTAGCGGGAGATGAGCAGTACTTC.

This clonotype was recorded a few times. The chain has TRBV28 and TRBJ2-1; 8 positions agree with TRBD1. CDR1 and CDR2 (germline): MDHEN, SYDVKM. The CDR3 is 15 residues long. V lost 1 base, J lost 3 bases, and 2 bases stayed unmatched. CDR3: CASSLLGQVYNEQFF. DNA of the CDR3: TGTGCCAGCAGTTTATTGGGACAGGTCTACAATGAGCAGTTCTTC.

This clonotype was recorded a few times. This chain joins TRBV11-2 and TRBJ1-4, with 9 nucleotides matching TRBD1. CDR1 is SGHAT and CDR2 is FQNNGV in the germline V gene. The V gene end was trimmed by 3 bases and the J gene end by 8 bases; junction bases not matched to a gene: 7. CDR3 length: 15 residues. CDR3 region: CASSFLDRGREKLFF. CDR3 nucleotide sequence: TGTGCCAGCAGCTTCTTGGACAGGGGAAGGGAAAAACTGTTTTTT.

This clonotype was counted ten times or more. V and J are TRBV29-1 and TRBJ2-3, with TRBD2 matching over 8 bases. The CDR3 consists of 15 residues. The germline gives CDR1 SQVTM, CDR2 ANQGSEA. V was clipped by 4 bases and J by 4 bases; unmatched bases: 10. This CDR3 is CSVGHLAGGSDTQYF. Written as DNA, the CDR3 is TGCAGCGTTGGACACTTGGCGGGAGGTTCAGATACGCAGTATTTT.